The rows below give T cell receptor beta chains drawn from one sample of a study of cytomegalovirus exposure and HLA in healthy donors. Method: immunoSEQ multiplex PCR; TCRdb's copy keeps in-frame clones and lacks some. The sample lists some 130,000 clones, approximately 80% occurring once. Specimen: PBMCs. The receptors were sampled from a woman aged 18-30 years in good health and CMV-seronegative. CDR3s leave out the opening cysteine and the closing phenylalanine or tryptophan. The D gene is left open where the match is weak.

D gene: TRBD1
J gene: TRBJ2-7
V gene: TRBV29-1
CDR3 protein: SGRQGPPSYEQY

D gene: TRBD2
J gene: TRBJ2-1
V gene: TRBV7-9
CDR3 protein: ASSLARRETNEQF

D gene: .
J gene: TRBJ1-1
V gene: TRBV10-1
CDR3 protein: ASSDSVAEAF

D gene: TRBD2
J gene: TRBJ2-1
V gene: TRBV4-1
CDR3 protein: APRLAGGSYNEQF

D gene: .
J gene: TRBJ2-3
V gene: TRBV7-2
CDR3 protein: ASSLAIPGTDTQY

D gene: TRBD2
J gene: TRBJ2-5
V gene: TRBV11-3
CDR3 protein: ASSSGLAGSSGETQY

D gene: .
J gene: TRBJ2-2
V gene: TRBV6-5
CDR3 protein: ARNRAENTGELF

D gene: TRBD2
J gene: TRBJ2-1
V gene: TRBV5-6
CDR3 protein: ASSLDWTSGRGNEQF

D gene: .
J gene: TRBJ1-5
V gene: TRBV6-5
CDR3 protein: ASSYAGSNQPQH

D gene: .
J gene: TRBJ1-5
V gene: TRBV6-6
CDR3 protein: ASSYSGPGGGQPQH

D gene: .
J gene: TRBJ2-1
V gene: TRBV29-1
CDR3 protein: SVARGGSSYNEQF

D gene: TRBD2
J gene: TRBJ2-5
V gene: TRBV25-1
CDR3 protein: ASTEAGGKETQY

D gene: TRBD2
J gene: TRBJ2-3
V gene: TRBV7-6
CDR3 protein: ASRGGDLETSTDTQY

D gene: .
J gene: TRBJ1-1
V gene: TRBV5-6
CDR3 protein: AGVDSRMNTEAF

D gene: .
J gene: TRBJ1-1
V gene: TRBV13
CDR3 protein: ASSLDPTGMNTEAF

D gene: TRBD1
J gene: TRBJ2-3
V gene: TRBV29-1
CDR3 protein: SVPGTGGDTQY

D gene: .
J gene: TRBJ2-1
V gene: TRBV5-1
CDR3 protein: ASSLSQGSSYNEQF

D gene: TRBD2
J gene: TRBJ2-3
V gene: TRBV5-8
CDR3 protein: ASSFPGLVMY

D gene: TRBD1
J gene: TRBJ2-1
V gene: TRBV6-5
CDR3 protein: ASRSGTGTYNEQF

D gene: .
J gene: TRBJ1-1
V gene: TRBV12-5
CDR3 protein: ASVRELGNEAF

D gene: .
J gene: TRBJ1-1
V gene: TRBV5-1
CDR3 protein: ASSLGTMRNTEAF

D gene: .
J gene: TRBJ1-2
V gene: TRBV20-1
CDR3 protein: SASYRDGYT

D gene: .
J gene: TRBJ2-1
V gene: TRBV6-5
CDR3 protein: ASSYSRASYNEQF

D gene: .
J gene: TRBJ1-1
V gene: TRBV6-5
CDR3 protein: ASSYGLYQTEAF

D gene: TRBD2
J gene: TRBJ2-7
V gene: TRBV2
CDR3 protein: TTTLAGGEEQY

D gene: TRBD2
J gene: TRBJ2-1
V gene: TRBV30
CDR3 protein: AGDRGRTSGRPGPSYEQF

D gene: TRBD2
J gene: TRBJ2-1
V gene: TRBV2
CDR3 protein: ASSERLATYNEQF

D gene: .
J gene: TRBJ2-5
V gene: TRBV5-1
CDR3 protein: ASSLVPGIGQETQY

D gene: .
J gene: TRBJ1-1
V gene: TRBV19
CDR3 protein: ASSIDQAGGTF

D gene: .
J gene: TRBJ1-5
V gene: TRBV19
CDR3 protein: ASSPQGRAYSNQPQH

D gene: .
J gene: TRBJ1-2
V gene: TRBV5-6
CDR3 protein: ASRPSGVPYSYT

D gene: .
J gene: TRBJ1-5
V gene: TRBV15
CDR3 protein: ATSGPSNQQPQH

D gene: .
J gene: TRBJ1-5
V gene: TRBV27
CDR3 protein: VSKGPSRFY

D gene: TRBD1
J gene: TRBJ1-5
V gene: TRBV19
CDR3 protein: ASSPTLGQGSNQPQH

D gene: TRBD2
J gene: TRBJ2-5
V gene: TRBV5-4
CDR3 protein: ASSGGRAETQY

D gene: .
J gene: TRBJ1-1
V gene: TRBV5-1
CDR3 protein: ASSLAAGEAF

D gene: .
J gene: TRBJ2-6
V gene: TRBV5-1
CDR3 protein: ASSLNIRSGANVLT

D gene: .
J gene: TRBJ1-2
V gene: TRBV29-1
CDR3 protein: SVGQGAIYGYT

D gene: TRBD2
J gene: TRBJ2-1
V gene: TRBV27
CDR3 protein: ASSSPLAGGHEQF

D gene: TRBD2
J gene: TRBJ2-1
V gene: TRBV5-1
CDR3 protein: ASSLSGTSIYEQF

D gene: .
J gene: TRBJ2-2
V gene: TRBV7-8
CDR3 protein: ASSLAPGAGELF

D gene: .
J gene: TRBJ2-5
V gene: TRBV5-4
CDR3 protein: ASSDGLSGGETQY

D gene: .
J gene: TRBJ2-6
V gene: TRBV7-2
CDR3 protein: ASSRGRQGSSSGANVLT

D gene: .
J gene: TRBJ2-2
V gene: TRBV5-1
CDR3 protein: ASSPPLTNTGELF

D gene: .
J gene: TRBJ1-2
V gene: TRBV5-1
CDR3 protein: ASSLAIPSRSGFGYGYT

D gene: .
J gene: TRBJ2-3
V gene: TRBV30
CDR3 protein: AWSPGDGTDTQY

D gene: TRBD1
J gene: TRBJ2-7
V gene: TRBV27
CDR3 protein: ASSYTTGGEQY

D gene: .
J gene: TRBJ2-5
V gene: TRBV7-2
CDR3 protein: ASSLGTPLQETQY